Each of the 32 T cell receptor beta chains below was sequenced from the same sample in a study of shared clonotypes between healthy human individuals. CD45RO negativity and positive selection for CCR7 defined naive CD8 cells, a population that excluded terminally differentiated effector memory CD45RA+ cells. The repertoire was sequenced with immunoSEQ multiplex PCR; TCRdb's copy has only in-frame clones and lacks some. Of some 2 million clones detected, about 95% appear once; the ten largest clones hold 0.85% to 1.3%. The specimen sequenced was naive CD8+ T cells sorted from blood. All receptors come from a young man in good health.

The chain combines TRBV4-1 with TRBJ2-2; a possible D gene is TRBD1 (7 bases). This CDR3 spans 16 amino acids. Germline CDR1 MGHRA, CDR2 YSYEKL. Trimming stripped 3 bases from V and 4 bases from J, with 15 bases between. In DNA, the CDR3 is TGCGCCAGCAGCCAGGGCGGGACAGTCCTCACCGGGGAGCTGTTTTTT. Amino acids: CASSQGGTVLTGELFF.

This chain connects TRBV10-3 to TRBJ1-1; no clear D gene. Germline CDR1 and CDR2: ENHRY and SYGVKD. Trimming stripped 3 bases from V and 1 base from J, with 9 bases between. The CDR3 covers 14 residues. DNA of the CDR3: TGTGCCATCAGTGAAGGACGGCCGAACACTGAAGCTTTCTTT. Translation gives CAISEGRPNTEAFF.

The V call is TRBV28, the J call TRBJ2-3, with 8 positions matching TRBD2. The V segment lost 4 bases and the J segment 2 bases; nucleotides outside the gene matches: 8. Germline CDR1 is MDHEN and CDR2 is SYDVKM. This CDR3 comprises 16 residues. CDR3 DNA: TGTGCCAGCAGTTCAGCGGGAGAGGGGGACACAGATACGCAGTATTTT. Translating it yields CASSSAGEGDTDTQYF. Based on the CDR3 plus reference TRBV28 and TRBJ2-3, the full variable domain is DVKVTQSSRYLVKRTGEKVFLECVQDMDHENMFWYRQDPGLGLRLIYFSYDVKMKEKGDIPEGYSVSREKKERFSLILESASTNQTSMYLCASSSAGEGDTDTQYFGPGTRLTVL.

The genes are TRBV7-3 and TRBJ2-1; D gene ambiguous. Germline CDR1 and CDR2: SGHTA and FQGTGA. V was pared by 6 bases and J by 3 bases, with 9 bases between. The CDR3 loop spans 13 amino acids. The CDR3 bases are TGTGCCAGCAGTTTTGACCTCTACAATGAGCAGTTCTTC. Protein sequence: CASSFDLYNEQFF.

This clone occurred a few times. The chain recombines TRBV15 with TRBJ1-2; D gene uncertain. Germline lookup yields CDR1 LNHNV and CDR2 YYDKDF (reference sequence). Between the trimmed V and J ends, which lost 0 bases and 7 bases, there was a span of 12 bases. The CDR3 loop spans 14 amino acids. In DNA form, the CDR3 reads TGTGCCACCAGCAGAGAGGAGGGCGTGCTTGGCTACACCTTC. Its translation is CATSREEGVLGYTF.

The rearrangement links TRBV5-6 to TRBJ2-3, with D hard to call. The CDR3 spans 14 residues. V shed 1 base and J shed 2 bases, with 8 bases lying between them. Germline V CDR1 and CDR2: SGHDT, YYEEEE. Here the CDR3 DNA reads TGTGCCAGCAGCTTGTTGGGCCCCACAGATACGCAGTATTTT. Its translation is CASSLLGPTDTQYF.

V gene TRBV4-1 combines with J gene TRBJ1-5, with 10 bases identical to TRBD1. Trimming took 0 bases from V and 5 from J; bases not matched to a gene: 7. This CDR3 region has 17 residues. Germline V CDR1 and CDR2: MGHRA, YSYEKL. In DNA form, the CDR3 reads TGCGCCAGCAGCCAAGATTTCGGGACAGGGGTCCATCAGCCCCAGCATTTT. It specifies CASSQDFGTGVHQPQHF.

The rearrangement uses TRBV9 and TRBJ2-1; D tentatively fits TRBD1 or TRBD2 (6 bases each). Between the trimmed V and J ends, which lost 4 bases and 3 bases, there was a span of 14 bases. CDR1 SGDLS and CDR2 YYNGEE come from the germline V gene. The CDR3 is 15 amino acids. The CDR3 region has the DNA TGTGCCAGCAGCACGGAGGGACACGGCTACAATGAGCAGTTCTTC. It specifies CASSTEGHGYNEQFF.

The chain joins TRBV28 to TRBJ1-1; 9 bases are shared with TRBD1. Trimming took 6 bases from V and 5 from J; bases not matched to a gene: 10. This CDR3 region has 15 residues. CDR1 and CDR2 from the germline V gene are MDHEN and SYDVKM. CDR3 loop: CASRFTGGGGTEAFF. CDR3 coding DNA: TGTGCCAGCAGATTTACAGGGGGCGGAGGGACTGAAGCTTTCTTT. Together with reference TRBV28 and TRBJ1-1, the CDR3 gives the full variable domain: DVKVTQSSRYLVKRTGEKVFLECVQDMDHENMFWYRQDPGLGLRLIYFSYDVKMKEKGDIPEGYSVSREKKERFSLILESASTNQTSMYLCASRFTGGGGTEAFFGQGTRLTVV.

The chain carries TRBV27 and TRBJ2-5; D gene ambiguous. CDR1 and CDR2 (germline): MNHEY, SMNVEV (reference sequence). CDR3 size: 12 residues. Deletions cut 6 bases from V and 4 bases from J, with 9 bases between. DNA of the CDR3: TGTGCCAGCAGAGGCTTCCGAGAGACCCAGTACTTC. It yields the protein CASRGFRETQYF.

As to this clone: Other DNA sequences from this sample encode an identical CDR3 as well. The chain links TRBV4-1 to TRBJ2-1, with 10 bases lining up with TRBD2. The CDR3 contains 16 residues. V was pared by 1 base and J by 5 bases, with 5 bases of the junction left unmatched. Germline lookup yields CDR1 MGHRA and CDR2 YSYEKL. The CDR3 spells CASSQVGLAGDNEQFF. DNA for the CDR3: TGCGCCAGCAGCCAAGTCGGTCTAGCGGGGGACAATGAGCAGTTCTTC.

On this clone itself: This same CDR3 is encoded by further DNA sequences in the sample. The chain uses TRBV9 and TRBJ2-1, with 9 bases that match TRBD1. The CDR3 contains 15 residues. The germline CDR1 and CDR2 sequences are SGDLS and YYNGEE. V dropped 2 bases and J dropped 1; count of bases not matched to a gene: 1. DNA of the CDR3: TGTGCCAGCAGCGTCGGACAGGGGTCCTACAATGAGCAGTTCTTC. Amino acids: CASSVGQGSYNEQFF. The full variable domain, completed using reference TRBV9 and TRBJ2-1, is DSGVTQTPKHLITATGQRVTLRCSPRSGDLSVYWYQQSLDQGLQFLIQYYNGEERAKGNILERFSAQQFPDLHSELNLSSLELGDSALYFCASSVGQGSYNEQFFGPGTRLTVL.

This chain links TRBV9 with TRBJ1-2; TRBD1 matches at 8 bases. V lost 0 bases and J lost 6; bases outside the gene matches: 10. Germline-derived CDR1 and CDR2 are SGDLS and YYNGEE. The CDR3 is 16 residues long. CDR3 DNA sequence: TGTGCCAGCAGCGTAGCTACGGGACAGGAGTTCCATGGCTACACCTTC. Translating it yields CASSVATGQEFHGYTF.

This chain connects TRBV4-1 to TRBJ2-7; 13 bases agree with TRBD2. V dropped 4 bases and J dropped 3; count of bases not matched to a gene: 9. The CDR3 extends over 17 amino acids. Germline CDR1 reads MGHRA; CDR2 reads YSYEKL. CDR3 loop: CASSPPGLAGNNYEQYF. CDR3 nucleotides: TGCGCCAGCAGCCCTCCGGGACTAGCGGGAAATAACTACGAGCAGTACTTC.

The chain recombines TRBV30 with TRBJ2-2; D is perhaps TRBD1 or TRBD2 (5 bases each). Germline loops: CDR1 GTSNPN, CDR2 SVGIG (reference sequence). Trimming left V 0 bases short and J 6 bases short, with 8 bases between. There are 13 residues in the CDR3. For the CDR3, the DNA is TGTGCCTGGAGTGTGGGGGATCCCGGGGAGCTGTTTTTT. Protein product: CAWSVGDPGELFF.

J is TRBJ2-7 and V is TRBV4-1; a weak D match, TRBD1 (5 bases). The germline CDR1 and CDR2 sequences are MGHRA and YSYEKL. The CDR3 spans 15 residues. V was cut by 4 bases and J by 4 bases, with 17 bases left in between. The CDR3 DNA follows: TGCGCCAGCAGCCCCAGGGAAGACGCCGGGTACGAGCAGTACTTC. Translating it yields CASSPREDAGYEQYF.

The chain links TRBV11-3 to TRBJ2-5, with D tentatively TRBD1 or TRBD2 (5 bases each). The CDR3 extends over 16 amino acids. Trimming pared 5 bases from V and 5 bases from J, leaving 21 bases between. From germline, CDR1 is SGHNT and CDR2 YENEEA. CDR3 in amino acids: CASSRGPPGEGETQYF. CDR3 bases: TGTGCCAGCAGCAGGGGTCCCCCTGGCGAGGGGGAGACCCAGTACTTC. The complete variable domain, with remaining parts taken from reference TRBV11-3 and TRBJ2-5, reads EAGVVQSPRYKIIEKKQPVAFWCNPISGHNTLYWYLQNLGQGPELLIRYENEEAVDDSQLPKDRFSAERLKGVDSTLKIQPAELGDSAVYLCASSRGPPGEGETQYFGPGTRLLVL.

This chain connects TRBV19 to TRBJ2-1; perhaps TRBD1 as D (5 bases). Germline assignment: CDR1 LNHDA and CDR2 SQIVND (reference sequence). The CDR3 is 13 residues long. Between the trimmed V and J ends, which lost 5 bases and 3 bases, there was a span of 8 bases. Here the CDR3 DNA reads TGTGCCAGTAGTGCGACAGACTACAATGAGCAGTTCTTC. It codes for CASSATDYNEQFF. The full variable domain, completed using reference TRBV19 and TRBJ2-1, is DGGITQSPKYLFRKEGQNVTLSCEQNLNHDAMYWYRQDPGQGLRLIYYSQIVNDFQKGDIAEGYSVSREKKESFPLTVTSAQKNPTAFYLCASSATDYNEQFFGPGTRLTVL.

The CDR3 sequence is CATSRDKGLRLETQYF. Here the CDR3 DNA reads TGTGCCACCAGCAGAGATAAGGGACTTAGGTTAGAGACCCAGTACTTC. This chain connects TRBV15 to TRBJ2-5, with a weak D call TRBD2 (6 bases). Germline lookup yields CDR1 LNHNV and CDR2 YYDKDF (reference sequence). Trimming took off 0 bases at V and 4 bases at J, with 15 bases between the two ends. This CDR3 has 16 amino acids.

The chain joins TRBV7-2 to TRBJ2-1; tentative D call: TRBD1 (6 bases). The CDR3 spans 13 residues. Trimming took 5 bases from V and 7 from J, leaving 12 bases between them. CDR1 and CDR2 from the germline V gene are SGHTA and FQGNSA. Here the CDR3 DNA reads TGTGCCAGCAGCCGCAGGGGCCCGAATGAGCAGTTCTTC. It is translated as CASSRRGPNEQFF. The full variable domain, completed using reference TRBV7-2 and TRBJ2-1, is GAGVSQSPSNKVTEKGKDVELRCDPISGHTALYWYRQSLGQGLEFLIYFQGNSAPDKSGLPSDRFSAERTGGSVSTLTIQRTQQEDSAVYLCASSRRGPNEQFFGPGTRLTVL.

This sequence joins TRBV15 and TRBJ2-3; TRBD1 is a possible D gene (5 bases). CDR1 is LNHNV, CDR2 YYDKDF, per germline (reference sequence). The CDR3 consists of 15 residues. Trimming pared 5 bases from V and 1 base from J, leaving 13 bases between. The CDR3 coding sequence is TGTGCCACCAGCGCCAGGGTCTTCGGCACAGATACGCAGTATTTT. It is translated as CATSARVFGTDTQYF.

The CDR3 bases are TGTGCCAGCGAGGGACAGGACTCCTACGAGCAGTACTTC. As protein: CASEGQDSYEQYF. This chain joins TRBV6-5 and TRBJ2-7; 8 bases match TRBD1. The CDR3 has 13 amino acids. Germline lookup yields CDR1 MNHEY and CDR2 SVGAGI. Losses at the gene ends were 8 bases for V and 0 bases for J; bases not matched to a gene: 3.

V is TRBV21-1 and J is TRBJ2-5; TRBD1 is taken as the D call from the table, unchecked against the DNA. TRBV21-1 is a pseudogene. The CDR3 extends over 15 amino acids. CDR3 coding DNA: TGTGCCAGCAGCAACAACCCAGGGGGCCAAGAGACCCAGTACTTC. It codes for CASSNNPGGQETQYF.

This chain uses TRBV28 with TRBJ1-6; tentative D call: TRBD1 (5 bases). CDR3 length: 15 residues. V was pared by 8 bases and J by 0 bases, with 11 bases between. Per the germline V gene, CDR1 is MDHEN and CDR2 is SYDVKM. The CDR3 loop is CASLPGSSYNSPLHF. The CDR3 DNA reads TGTGCCAGCCTCCCAGGGAGCTCCTATAATTCACCCCTCCACTTT.

This clone was seen a single time. The CDR3 DNA follows: TGTGCCAGCAGCTTAGATCGGGACTCCATCTACGAGCAGTACTTC. This encodes CASSLDRDSIYEQYF. The chain recombines TRBV11-2 with TRBJ2-7; possible D gene TRBD2, 6 bases. CDR1 and CDR2 (germline): SGHAT, FQNNGV. The CDR3 covers 15 residues. Trimming left V 0 bases short and J 3 bases short, with 12 bases between. The variable domain in full, completed from reference TRBV11-2 and TRBJ2-7, reads EAGVAQSPRYKIIEKRQSVAFWCNPISGHATLYWYQQILGQGPKLLIQFQNNGVVDDSQLPKDRFSAERLKGVDSTLKIQPAKLEDSAVYLCASSLDRDSIYEQYFGPGTRLTVT.

The gene calls are TRBV29-1 and TRBJ1-2; tentatively, D is TRBD1 (5 bases). Trimming removed 4 bases from V and 8 bases from J, with 11 bases in between. CDR1 and CDR2 (germline): SQVTM, ANQGSEA. This CDR3 spans 11 amino acids. The CDR3 DNA sequence: TGCAGCGTTGTGTTGAAGGGGGGCTACACCTTC. This sequence encodes CSVVLKGGYTF.

The chain recombines TRBV4-3 with TRBJ1-2; 8 nucleotides line up with TRBD1. Germline lookup yields CDR1 LGHNA and CDR2 YSLEER. Germline trimming cut 1 base from V and 4 bases from J; bases unmatched to any gene: 2. The CDR3 extends over 14 amino acids. CDR3 nucleotides: TGCGCCAGCAGCCAAGTACAGGGGGGCTATGGCTACACCTTC. Its protein product is CASSQVQGGYGYTF.

This rearrangement joins TRBV29-1 to TRBJ2-1; D ambiguous. Trimming stripped 1 base from V and 3 bases from J, with 10 bases between. Germline lookup yields CDR1 SQVTM and CDR2 ANQGSEA. The CDR3 covers 14 residues. As DNA, the CDR3 is TGCAGCGTTGAAGCTCAGACACGCTACAATGAGCAGTTCTTC. Translated: CSVEAQTRYNEQFF.

The V and J genes are TRBV7-2 and TRBJ1-4; D is ambiguous. V dropped 4 bases and J dropped 6 bases, with 3 bases sitting between them. Germline V CDR1 and CDR2: SGHTA, FQGNSA. The CDR3 has 11 amino acids. The CDR3 protein is CASSWDEKLFF. The CDR3 DNA reads as TGTGCCAGCAGCTGGGATGAAAAACTGTTTTTT. Supplemented by reference TRBV7-2 and TRBJ1-4, the full variable domain reads GAGVSQSPSNKVTEKGKDVELRCDPISGHTALYWYRQSLGQGLEFLIYFQGNSAPDKSGLPSDRFSAERTGGSVSTLTIQRTQQEDSAVYLCASSWDEKLFFGSGTQLSVL.

This chain uses TRBV27 with TRBJ1-5; the D is unclear. V dropped 5 bases and J dropped 6 bases, with 11 bases sitting between them. Germline V CDR1 and CDR2: MNHEY, SMNVEV (reference sequence). The CDR3 extends over 13 amino acids. CDR3 in amino acids: CASSPPLGQPQHF. CDR3 nucleotide sequence: TGTGCCAGCAGTCCCCCCCTCGGTCAGCCCCAGCATTTT.

J is TRBJ2-3 and V is TRBV5-1; 8 nucleotides line up with TRBD2. J was trimmed by 2 bases and V by 0 bases; bases with no gene match: 11. The CDR3 totals 18 residues. The germline V gene has CDR1 SGHRS and CDR2 YFSETQ. CDR3 sequence reads: CASSLEELAGSYTDTQYF. CDR3 coding DNA: TGCGCCAGCAGCTTGGAAGAGCTAGCGGGCTCGTACACAGATACGCAGTATTTT.

This chain uses TRBV4-1 with TRBJ2-1; D may correspond to TRBD1 or TRBD2 (5 bases each). Germline V gene lookup returns CDR1 MGHRA and CDR2 YSYEKL. Trimming pared 6 bases from V and 8 bases from J, leaving 17 bases between. The CDR3 has 14 residues. For the CDR3, the DNA is TGCGCCAGCAGTCGGGGCCAAGGGGCCGATGAGCAGTTCTTC. Its translation is CASSRGQGADEQFF.